This T cell receptor (beta chain) stems from a study of blood T cell repertoires in COVID-19. Germline V gene lookup returns CDR1 SQVTM and CDR2 ANQGSEA. The CDR3 contains 14 residues. Losses at the gene ends were 4 bases for V and 2 bases for J; bases not matched to a gene: 5. The repertoire was sequenced with immunoSEQ multiplex PCR; TCRdb's copy has only in-frame clones and lacks some. The sample lists tens of thousands of clones, approximately 85% occurring once. Sequencing input: peripheral blood. The TCR sequence derives from a man over 45 with acute or convalescent COVID-19. V gene TRBV29-1 combines with J gene TRBJ1-1, with TRBD1 identical over 9 bases. The DNA for the CDR3 is TGCAGCGTTGGACCGGGACAGGGAAACACTGAAGCTTTCTTT. Translating gives CSVGPGQGNTEAFF.